What follows are 14 T cell receptor beta chains derived from one specimen sequenced in a study of blood T cells in healthy people across ages. Using a J-beta primer mix together with a sample-barcoded 5' primer, a second PCR was run for roughly 6 to 12 cycles. TCRdb reprocessed the 5' RACE reads via MiXCR and lists one record per CDR3 protein. The repertoire holds under 1 million distinct CDR3 sequences, with about 42% as singletons. The sample taken for sequencing was blood. The receptors here all came from a man between 60 and 70 years old in good health.

Of note for this clonotype: The junction departs from germline at one end; a sequencing error may be responsible. This chain joins TRBV20-1 and TRBJ1-2; D may be TRBD1 (5 bases). In germline, CDR1 is DFQATT, CDR2 SNEGSKA (reference sequence). The CDR3 totals 14 residues. This CDR3 reads CSTSPQGEGSGYTF. The CDR3 bases are TGCAGTACTAGCCCGCAAGGGGAGGGGAGCGGCTACACCTTC.

The V gene is TRBV30, the J gene TRBJ1-1; TRBD1 aligns across 11 bases. The CDR3 is made up of 14 amino acids. CDR1 GTSNPN and CDR2 SVGIG come from the germline V gene (reference sequence). With 2 bases clipped from V and 6 bases from J, the junction kept 5 bases outside the gene matches. CDR3 nucleotides: TGTGCCTGGAGTAAAGGGACAGGGGGATCTGAAGCTTTCTTT. Protein sequence: CAWSKGTGGSEAFF. Using reference TRBV30 and TRBJ1-1 for the parts outside the CDR3, the full variable domain is SQTIHQWPATLVQPVGSPLSLECTVEGTSNPNLYWYRQAAGRGLQLLFYSVGIGQISSEVPQNLSASRPQDRQFILSSKKLLLSDSGFYLCAWSKGTGGSEAFFGQGTRLTVV.

As regards this clonotype: The junction departs from germline at one end; a sequencing error may be responsible. This chain uses TRBV10-3 with TRBJ2-7; 7 nucleotides align to TRBD2. Germline CDR1 reads ENHRY; CDR2 reads SYGVKD. The CDR3 length is 13 residues. DNA of the CDR3: TGTACCATCAGTGGGGGGGAAACCTACGAGCAGTACTTC. This encodes CTISGGETYEQYF.

The chain is built from TRBV4-3 and TRBJ2-5, with 8 positions matching TRBD1. The tail of the sequence fits TRBJ2-7 better, so the J call may be wrong. The CDR3 length is 15 residues. Germline CDR1 is LGHNA and CDR2 is YSLEER. The CDR3 protein is CASSLMTGDLHEQYF. In DNA, the CDR3 is TGCGCCAGCAGCCTAATGACAGGGGATTTACACGAGCAGTACTTC.

The sample holds one count of this clonotype. This could be a read error, since a much larger clone is one nucleotide away. The V call is TRBV28, the J call TRBJ2-7; 8 bases match TRBD1. With 8 bases clipped from V and 1 base from J, the junction kept 4 bases outside the gene matches. CDR1 MDHEN and CDR2 SYDVKM come from the germline V gene. The CDR3 is made up of 13 amino acids. Here the CDR3 reads CASVRTGSYEQYF. CDR3 coding DNA: TGTGCCAGCGTGCGGACAGGGTCCTACGAGCAGTACTTC.

V usage is TRBV7-8 and J usage is TRBJ2-1, with 12 bases identical to TRBD2. After removal of 4 bases from V and 7 bases from J, the junction contained 5 bases not matched to a gene. Germline CDR1 SGHVS, CDR2 FQNEAQ. The CDR3 covers 15 residues. In nucleotides, the CDR3 is TGTGCCAGCAGCTACACTAGCGGGAGGCATAATGAGCAGTTCTTC. As protein: CASSYTSGRHNEQFF.

This clonotype was seen many times. The gene calls are TRBV29-1 and TRBJ2-7; a weak D match, TRBD1 (5 bases). The ends were cut back, 5 bases at V and 3 bases at J, with 20 bases in the middle. Germline V gives CDR1 SQVTM, CDR2 ANQGSEA. This CDR3 is 15 amino acids long. CDR3 sequence (DNA): TGCAGCGTTACCCACACGGCAGGGTCCCACTACGAGCAGTACTTC. Protein sequence: CSVTHTAGSHYEQYF.

This clonotype has a handful of counts. This sequence joins TRBV28 and TRBJ2-5, with D perhaps given as TRBD1 or TRBD2 (6 bases each). CDR3 length: 12 amino acids. Germline V lookup: CDR1 MDHEN, CDR2 SYDVKM. Deletions cut 8 bases from V and 10 bases from J, with 17 bases between. The CDR3, as DNA: TGTGCCAGCTCGCGGGACCCCAGGGGCCAGTACTTC. This encodes CASSRDPRGQYF. The entire variable domain, with the rest obtained from reference TRBV28 and TRBJ2-5, is as follows: DVKVTQSSRYLVKRTGEKVFLECVQDMDHENMFWYRQDPGLGLRLIYFSYDVKMKEKGDIPEGYSVSREKKERFSLILESASTNQTSMYLCASSRDPRGQYFGPGTRLLVL.

V is TRBV4-1 and J is TRBJ2-1; TRBD1 might be the D (6 bases). V lost 5 bases, J lost 5 bases, and 7 bases lay in between. The germline CDR1 and CDR2 sequences are MGHRA and YSYEKL. The CDR3 has 12 amino acids. CDR3 loop: CASSDRNNEQFF. In DNA form, the CDR3 reads TGCGCCAGCAGCGACAGGAACAATGAGCAGTTCTTC.

This CDR3 reads CASSLTPSNQPQHF. The CDR3 coding sequence is TGTGCCAGCAGCTTAACTCCTAGCAATCAGCCCCAGCATTTT. This sequence joins TRBV7-2 and TRBJ1-5; D remains unclear. This CDR3 has 14 amino acids. V was shortened by 2 bases and J by 0 bases, with 5 bases between the two germline ends. Germline CDR1 reads SGHTA; CDR2 reads FQGNSA.

The chain combines TRBV20-1 with TRBJ1-1; tentative D call: TRBD1 (5 bases). The CDR3 contains 12 residues. Germline CDR1 reads DFQATT; CDR2 reads SNEGSKA (reference sequence). V was shortened by 5 bases and J by 5 bases, with 12 bases between the two germline ends. CDR3 protein: CSALWGETEAFF. The DNA of the CDR3 is TGCAGTGCTCTGTGGGGGGAAACTGAAGCTTTCTTT.

This clonotype showed up just a few times. V is TRBV7-9 and J is TRBJ2-5, with TRBD2 matching 7 bases. This CDR3 spans 16 amino acids. With V trimmed by 1 base and J by 0 bases, 5 bases remained unmatched. The germline gives CDR1 SEHNR, CDR2 FQNEAQ (reference sequence). The CDR3 sequence is CASSLVSGGYQETQYF. The CDR3 DNA reads as TGTGCCAGCAGCTTAGTATCCGGGGGGTACCAAGAGACCCAGTACTTC.

As concerns this clonotype: The junction and the germline gene differ at one end; a read error may be behind it. This rearrangement joins TRBV25-1 to TRBJ1-2; a possible D gene is TRBD1 (5 bases). The CDR3 contains 15 residues. The germline V gene encodes CDR1 MGHDK and CDR2 SYGVNS. The CDR3 region is CASSKHAAGPDGHTF. CDR3 coding DNA: TGTGCCAGCAGTAAGCATGCAGCAGGGCCCGATGGCCACACCTTC.

The chain is built from TRBV19 and TRBJ1-2; the D is unclear. This CDR3 spans 10 amino acids. Looked up from germline, CDR1 is LNHDA and CDR2 is SQIVND (reference sequence). V lost 9 bases and J 6 bases, leaving 8 bases between the germline ends. The CDR3 DNA follows: TGTGCCAGCCACGGAGATGGCTACACCTTC. Its protein is CASHGDGYTF.